The clone carrying this TCR beta chain came up a few times. Its target is unknown. The data were taken from a study of T cell repertoires in cytomegalovirus infection. Study-wide context: Well-studied HLA-B-restricted epitopes and recently identified HLA-C-restricted epitopes of CMV were both used in the study. Matching HLA type, along with CMV infection, was indicated by public TCR beta signatures.

TCRdb ran MiXCR on the reads and lists one entry per CDR3 protein. The repertoire includes about 920,000 distinct CDR3 sequences, more than 25% of them detected once, and around 15% sits in the top ten. The germline V and J ends were trimmed by 4 bases and 1 base, with 16 bases remaining between them. The CDR3 spans 16 residues. Germline V gene lookup returns CDR1 SGHVS and CDR2 FQNEAQ. J is TRBJ1-2 and V is TRBV7-8; no clear D. The TCR originated in a human donor in good health (CMV status not recorded). Some clones in this sample may be carry-over from other donors' samples. The sample was cultured CD8+ T cells from PBMCs, taken from culture after CMV antigen stimulation. CDR3 in amino acids: CASSYLGEGFNYGYTF. CDR3 bases: TGTGCCAGCAGCTACCTAGGAGAGGGTTTTAACTATGGCTACACCTTC.